This T cell receptor (beta chain) was sequenced in a study of cytomegalovirus exposure and HLA in healthy donors. Study outcomes and limitations: Reported results showed that the classifier diagnosed cytomegalovirus status with high specificity and sensitivity. Later, an analysis found that TCR clusters from the first cohort tended to co-occur in the 130 or so validation repertoires. The study labeled 170 or so TCR beta chains cytomegalovirus-associated.

Donors came from a validation cohort of over a hundred subjects, distinct from the first 666-subject cohort. Trimming stripped 4 bases from V and 5 bases from J, with 17 bases between. The germline V gene has CDR1 SGHTA and CDR2 FQGNSA. The CDR3 is made up of 15 amino acids. A note on this clone: Its antigen is still unknown.

TCRdb's table, derived via immunoSEQ multiplex PCR, lists solely in-frame clones and lacks some. Of more than 55,000 clones in the sample, roughly 94% were seen once. J is TRBJ2-5 and V is TRBV7-2; possibly TRBD2 for D (7 bases). The origin of this receptor is a woman aged 18-29 years in good health and CMV-seronegative. Sequenced input: PBMCs. This CDR3 reads CASSSVGGARETQYF. CDR3 coding DNA: TGTGCCAGCAGCTCGGTGGGGGGGGCGCGGGAGACCCAGTACTTC.